The clone carrying this T cell receptor beta chain turned up a few times. Its antigen is unidentified. TCRdb redid the calling of the reads with MiXCR, one entry per CDR3 protein. The sample carries 150,000 to 200,000 distinct CDR3 sequences, 14% recorded once. The sample is drawn from a study of T cell repertoires in cytomegalovirus infection. Study as a whole: CMV infection plus the matching HLA type was flagged by public TCR beta signatures.

Findings and limits, study-wide: The study identified carriers of CMV plus the relevant HLA from cumulative public TCR beta family frequency. HLA-C-restricted TCR beta clonotypes specific for CMV led the ex vivo response.

Trimming took off 6 bases at V and 2 bases at J, with 18 bases between the two ends. This CDR3 is built from 16 residues. The germline gives CDR1 SNHLY, CDR2 FYNNEI. The sequenced sample was PBMCs. This clonotype originated in a human donor in good health (CMV status not recorded). Some clones in this sample may be carry-over from other donors' samples. This sequence joins TRBV2 and TRBJ2-3; D is ambiguous. The CDR3 sequence is CASRALEVRLTDTQYF. CDR3 coding DNA: TGTGCCAGCAGGGCGCTAGAGGTCCGCCTCACAGATACGCAGTATTTT.